One sample yielded the 4 T cell receptor beta chains listed below, sequenced in a study of OX40 agonist ivuxolimab in advanced cancers. Repertoires were generated with immunoSEQ multiplex PCR, while TCRdb's copy carries only in-frame clones and drops some. The sample yields about 62,000 clones, roughly 85% seen once. Sequenced here: CD4+ or CD8+ T cells sorted from blood, sampled in a trial of the OX40 agonist ivuxolimab. The receptors were gathered from an adult with an advanced solid tumor such as melanoma, head and neck, liver or kidney cancer.

This clone appeared a few times. V is TRBV7-9 and J is TRBJ1-2, with 8 bases identical to TRBD1. With V trimmed by 4 bases and J by 4 bases, 5 bases remained unmatched. The germline gives CDR1 SEHNR, CDR2 FQNEAQ (reference sequence). This CDR3 has 14 residues. The CDR3 coding sequence is TGTGCCAGCAGCTCGCAGGGGGCTTTCTATGGCTACACCTTC. Its translation is CASSSQGAFYGYTF.

The chain employs TRBV6-6 and TRBJ2-7; 7 bases map to TRBD2. After removal of 2 bases from V and 3 bases from J, the junction contained 7 bases not matched to a gene. Germline lookup yields CDR1 MNHNY and CDR2 SVGAGI (reference sequence). The CDR3 covers 15 residues. The CDR3 sequence: CASSYESGGGYEQYF. In nucleotides, the CDR3 is TGTGCCAGCAGTTACGAGTCGGGAGGAGGCTACGAGCAGTACTTC.

The rearrangement joins TRBV27 to TRBJ2-7, with TRBD1 as a possible D gene (7 bases). V was cut by 5 bases and J by 2 bases, with 28 bases left in between. The CDR3 runs to 19 residues. Germline V gene sequence: CDR1 MNHEY, CDR2 SMNVEV (reference sequence). The CDR3, as DNA: TGTGCCAGCAGTCCAAGGTTGCAGGGGGGCTTAGGTGTGGCCTACGAGCAGTACTTC. Protein product: CASSPRLQGGLGVAYEQYF.

The V gene is TRBV10-3, the J gene TRBJ1-5, with TRBD1 as a possible D gene (5 bases). Germline V lookup: CDR1 ENHRY, CDR2 SYGVKD. The germline V and J ends were trimmed by 10 bases and 3 bases, with 13 bases remaining between them. The CDR3 has 13 amino acids. CDR3 in amino acids: CATQDSDNQPQHF. CDR3 bases: TGTGCCACCCAAGACAGCGACAATCAGCCCCAGCATTTT.